This TCR beta chain was observed in a study of STAT5B mutations in CD4+ large granular lymphocyte leukemia. The CDR3 extends over 16 amino acids. Germline values: CDR1 LGHNT, CDR2 FRNRAP. V dropped 1 base and J dropped 4; count of bases not matched to a gene: 3. Study findings and constraints: Top patient clones used TRBV06 genes more often: 8/27 versus 2/35 in controls. Data were not HLA-matched across samples.

The assay was immunoSEQ multiplex PCR, and TCRdb's table has in-frame clones only and misses some. The table records tens of thousands of clones, about 80% of them present only once. Of note for this clone: Its specificity is unknown.

Input material: CD4+ T cells from blood buffy coats. The TCR originated in a human donor in good health. This chain joins TRBV12-5 and TRBJ2-3; 12 nucleotides align to TRBD2. The CDR3 region has the DNA TGTGCTAGTGGTTTGGGACTAGCGGGGGAGGCAGATACGCAGTATTTT. Encoded protein: CASGLGLAGEADTQYF.